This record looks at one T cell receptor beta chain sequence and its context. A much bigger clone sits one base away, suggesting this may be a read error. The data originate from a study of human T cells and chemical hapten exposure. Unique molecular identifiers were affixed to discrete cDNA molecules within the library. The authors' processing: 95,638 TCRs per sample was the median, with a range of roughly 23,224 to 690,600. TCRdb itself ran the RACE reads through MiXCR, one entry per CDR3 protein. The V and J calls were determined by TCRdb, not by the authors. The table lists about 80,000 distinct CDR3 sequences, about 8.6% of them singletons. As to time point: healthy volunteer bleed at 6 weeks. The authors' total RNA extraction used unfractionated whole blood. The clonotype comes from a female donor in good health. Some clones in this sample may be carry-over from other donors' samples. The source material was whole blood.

The CDR3 DNA reads TGTGCCATCAGTGAGTTGGATACGCAGTATTTT. It yields the protein CAISELDTQYF. The chain employs TRBV10-3 and TRBJ2-3; D gene unclear. V shed 1 base and J shed 6 bases, with 2 bases lying between them. Germline V lookup: CDR1 ENHRY, CDR2 SYGVKD. The CDR3 is made up of 11 amino acids.